The rows below give T cell receptor beta chains drawn from one sample of a study of blood T cell repertoires in COVID-19. Method: immunoSEQ multiplex PCR; TCRdb's copy keeps in-frame clones and lacks some. The table has roughly 250,000 clones, approximately 85% seen once. The sample comprised PBMCs or T cells enriched from blood (not recorded which). These receptors all stem from a woman aged 30 to 39 who had recovered from COVID-19. CDR3s include the opening cysteine and the closing phenylalanine or tryptophan. The order of the fields is D gene, V gene, J gene, clone size, CDR3 DNA, CDR3 protein. The D gene is left open where the match is weak. Size tells how often a clone was seen (once, few, many) or the class of an expanded clone, and some rows leave it out.

d_call: .; v_call: TRBV5-1; j_call: TRBJ2-3; clone_size: .; cdr3_nt: TGCGCCAGCAGCTCGGAGGGCCTGATTGATAGCACAGATACGCAGTATTTT; cdr3_aa: CASSSEGLIDSTDTQYF
d_call: .; v_call: TRBV5-4; j_call: TRBJ2-7; clone_size: .; cdr3_nt: TGTGCCAGCAGCTTGGGCCCCTTGGTAGAGTCCTACGAGCAGTACTTC; cdr3_aa: CASSLGPLVESYEQYF
d_call: TRBD2; v_call: TRBV5-1; j_call: TRBJ2-7; clone_size: .; cdr3_nt: TGCGCCAGCTCTGGGACTAGCGGGACCTACGAGCAGTACTTC; cdr3_aa: CASSGTSGTYEQYF
d_call: TRBD1; v_call: TRBV5-1; j_call: TRBJ1-6; clone_size: .; cdr3_nt: TGCGCCAGCAGCATCGACAGGGGAGGATCACCCCTCCACTTT; cdr3_aa: CASSIDRGGSPLHF
d_call: .; v_call: TRBV28; j_call: TRBJ1-2; clone_size: .; cdr3_nt: TGTGCCAGCCTCAAACAGAGTCCCTCGGGGTATGGCTACACCTTC; cdr3_aa: CASLKQSPSGYGYTF
d_call: TRBD1; v_call: TRBV19; j_call: TRBJ1-5; clone_size: few; cdr3_nt: TGTGCCAGTAGTATGCTAGTAGGGGGCGGCAATCAGCCCCAGCATTTT; cdr3_aa: CASSMLVGGGNQPQHF
d_call: TRBD1; v_call: TRBV6-5; j_call: TRBJ2-7; clone_size: .; cdr3_nt: TGTGCCAGCAATTTGGTCGACAGGGCCTACGAGCAGTACTTC; cdr3_aa: CASNLVDRAYEQYF
d_call: .; v_call: TRBV12-3/TRBV12-4; j_call: TRBJ1-1; clone_size: once; cdr3_nt: TGTGCCAGCAGTTTTGGCATGTACACTGAAGCTTTCTTT; cdr3_aa: CASSFGMYTEAFF
d_call: TRBD2; v_call: TRBV10-1; j_call: TRBJ2-2; clone_size: .; cdr3_nt: TGCGCCAGCAGTGAGTCCAGCGGGAGATTCGGGGAGCTGTTTTTT; cdr3_aa: CASSESSGRFGELFF
d_call: .; v_call: TRBV28; j_call: TRBJ2-2; clone_size: .; cdr3_nt: TGTGCCAGCAGTCTCTCCCCGGGGAACACCGGGGAGCTGTTTTTT; cdr3_aa: CASSLSPGNTGELFF
d_call: TRBD1; v_call: TRBV6-8; j_call: TRBJ2-1; clone_size: .; cdr3_nt: TGTGCCAGCCGATACAGTAGGGGGCCCCTCGTTGAGCAGTTCTTC; cdr3_aa: CASRYSRGPLVEQFF
d_call: TRBD1; v_call: TRBV10-1; j_call: TRBJ2-5; clone_size: .; cdr3_nt: TGCGCCAGCAGTACAGGGGCGTGGGAGACCCAGTACTTC; cdr3_aa: CASSTGAWETQYF
d_call: .; v_call: TRBV19; j_call: TRBJ1-5; clone_size: .; cdr3_nt: TGTGCCAGTCGGGATCGGGATTATAGCAATCAGCCCCAGCATTTT; cdr3_aa: CASRDRDYSNQPQHF
d_call: .; v_call: TRBV18; j_call: TRBJ2-4; clone_size: .; cdr3_nt: TGTGCCAGCTCACCCGGACTGGGGAGGACCAAAAACATTCAGTACTTC; cdr3_aa: CASSPGLGRTKNIQYF
d_call: TRBD2; v_call: TRBV4-2; j_call: TRBJ2-2; clone_size: .; cdr3_nt: TGTGCCAGCAGCCAAGATACTAGCGGGGGGTCGAACACCGGGGAGCTGTTTTTT; cdr3_aa: CASSQDTSGGSNTGELFF
d_call: .; v_call: TRBV5-5; j_call: TRBJ1-5; clone_size: .; cdr3_nt: TGTGCCAGCAGCCGGGATCCTGGCAATCAGCCCCAGCATTTT; cdr3_aa: CASSRDPGNQPQHF
d_call: .; v_call: TRBV3-1/TRBV3-2; j_call: TRBJ2-7; clone_size: .; cdr3_nt: TGTGCCAGCAGCCAAGCTTCCTCTTGGAGGAACGAGCAGTACTTC; cdr3_aa: CASSQASSWRNEQYF
d_call: .; v_call: TRBV28; j_call: TRBJ1-1; clone_size: .; cdr3_nt: TGTGCCAGCAGTTTTGAACCCAGGGAAATGAACACTGAAGCTTTCTTT; cdr3_aa: CASSFEPREMNTEAFF
d_call: .; v_call: TRBV29-1; j_call: TRBJ2-6; clone_size: .; cdr3_nt: TGCAGCGTTGTTCCAGCGGAGGCCTCTGGGGCCAACGTCCTGACTTTC; cdr3_aa: CSVVPAEASGANVLTF
d_call: TRBD1; v_call: TRBV6-6; j_call: TRBJ1-2; clone_size: .; cdr3_nt: TGTGCCAGCAGTTTAGGACAGGGGAGCTATGGCTACACCTTC; cdr3_aa: CASSLGQGSYGYTF
d_call: .; v_call: TRBV12-3/TRBV12-4; j_call: TRBJ1-1; clone_size: .; cdr3_nt: TGTGCCAGCAGTTCACCGGACTCGGCGATGACTTTCTTT; cdr3_aa: CASSSPDSAMTFF
d_call: .; v_call: TRBV27; j_call: TRBJ2-7; clone_size: .; cdr3_nt: TGTGCCAGCAGTTTGACAGAGCCTGACGAGCAGTACTTC; cdr3_aa: CASSLTEPDEQYF
d_call: TRBD1; v_call: TRBV12-3/TRBV12-4; j_call: TRBJ1-5; clone_size: .; cdr3_nt: TGTGCCAGCAGGGAACAGGGGTATCAGCCCCAGCATTTT; cdr3_aa: CASREQGYQPQHF
d_call: TRBD2; v_call: TRBV28; j_call: TRBJ2-3; clone_size: .; cdr3_nt: TGTGCCAGCAGCTCAGCGGGGGGGCCGCCAGATACGCAGTATTTT; cdr3_aa: CASSSAGGPPDTQYF
d_call: .; v_call: TRBV5-1; j_call: TRBJ1-1; clone_size: .; cdr3_nt: TGCGCCAGCAGCCCGGCAGGGGATCCGACCTACACTGAAGCTTTCTTT; cdr3_aa: CASSPAGDPTYTEAFF
d_call: TRBD2; v_call: TRBV15; j_call: TRBJ2-7; clone_size: .; cdr3_nt: TGTGCCACCAGCACTCCGACTAGCGGGATGGGTGAGCAGTACTTC; cdr3_aa: CATSTPTSGMGEQYF
d_call: TRBD1; v_call: TRBV7-6; j_call: TRBJ2-7; clone_size: few; cdr3_nt: TGTGCCAGCAGCCTCGGGACAGGGGCCGACGAGCAGTACTTC; cdr3_aa: CASSLGTGADEQYF
d_call: .; v_call: TRBV11-1; j_call: TRBJ1-1; clone_size: .; cdr3_nt: TGTGCCAGCAGGACCGGAGGGGACACTGAAGCTTTCTTT; cdr3_aa: CASRTGGDTEAFF
d_call: .; v_call: TRBV11-2; j_call: TRBJ2-3; clone_size: .; cdr3_nt: TGTGCCAGCAGCTGGGGTACACTAAAGCGGGATACGCAGTATTTT; cdr3_aa: CASSWGTLKRDTQYF
d_call: .; v_call: TRBV30; j_call: TRBJ2-2; clone_size: .; cdr3_nt: TGTGCCTGGAGTGTAACAGGGCACACCGGGGAGCTGTTTTTT; cdr3_aa: CAWSVTGHTGELFF
d_call: TRBD1; v_call: TRBV11-3; j_call: TRBJ2-7; clone_size: .; cdr3_nt: TGTGCCAGCAGTCCCGGGACAGGGGTCTCCTACGAGCAGTACTTC; cdr3_aa: CASSPGTGVSYEQYF
d_call: .; v_call: TRBV10-3; j_call: TRBJ2-5; clone_size: .; cdr3_nt: TGTGCCATCAGTGAGTTGAGCCAAGAGACCCAGTACTTC; cdr3_aa: CAISELSQETQYF
d_call: TRBD1; v_call: TRBV7-9; j_call: TRBJ2-7; clone_size: .; cdr3_nt: TGTGCCAGCAGCTTAGCGACAGGGGGCTCCTACGAGCAGTACTTC; cdr3_aa: CASSLATGGSYEQYF
d_call: TRBD1; v_call: TRBV10-1; j_call: TRBJ1-2; clone_size: .; cdr3_nt: TGCGCCAGCAGTGAGTCGACAGGGGTCTATGGCTACACCTTC; cdr3_aa: CASSESTGVYGYTF
d_call: .; v_call: TRBV7-9; j_call: TRBJ2-1; clone_size: .; cdr3_nt: TGTGCCAGCAGCTTAGTAGACAATGAGCAGTTCTTC; cdr3_aa: CASSLVDNEQFF
d_call: .; v_call: TRBV29-1; j_call: TRBJ1-1; clone_size: .; cdr3_nt: TGCAGCGTCGGGAAGGTTTTGGACACTGAAGCTTTCTTT; cdr3_aa: CSVGKVLDTEAFF